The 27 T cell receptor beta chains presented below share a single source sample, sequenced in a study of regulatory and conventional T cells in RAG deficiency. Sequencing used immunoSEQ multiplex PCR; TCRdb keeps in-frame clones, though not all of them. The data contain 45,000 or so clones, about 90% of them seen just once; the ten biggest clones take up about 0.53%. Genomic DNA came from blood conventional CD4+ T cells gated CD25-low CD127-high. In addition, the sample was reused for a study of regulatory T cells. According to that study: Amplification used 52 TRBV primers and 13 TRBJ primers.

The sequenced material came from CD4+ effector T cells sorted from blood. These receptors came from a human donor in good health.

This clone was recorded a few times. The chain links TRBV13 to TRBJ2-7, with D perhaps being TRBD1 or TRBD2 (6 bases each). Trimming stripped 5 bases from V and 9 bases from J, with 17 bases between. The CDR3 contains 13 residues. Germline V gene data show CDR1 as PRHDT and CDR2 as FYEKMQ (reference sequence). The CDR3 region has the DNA TGTGCCAGCAGCCTCCGGACAGCGGGCGGGCAGTACTTC. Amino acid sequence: CASSLRTAGGQYF.

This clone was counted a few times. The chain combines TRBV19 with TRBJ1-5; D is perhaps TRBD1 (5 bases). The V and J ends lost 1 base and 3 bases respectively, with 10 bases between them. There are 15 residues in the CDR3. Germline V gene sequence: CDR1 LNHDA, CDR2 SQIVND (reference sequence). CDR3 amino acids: CASSIVGGNNQPQHF. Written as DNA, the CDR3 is TGTGCCAGTAGTATAGTCGGGGGTAACAATCAGCCCCAGCATTTT.

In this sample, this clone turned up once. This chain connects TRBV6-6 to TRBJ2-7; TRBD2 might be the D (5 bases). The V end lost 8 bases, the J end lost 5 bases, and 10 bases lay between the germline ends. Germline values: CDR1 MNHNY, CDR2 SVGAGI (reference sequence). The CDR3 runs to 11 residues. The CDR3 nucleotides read TGTGCCAGCGGGAACGGGGACGAGCAGTACTTC. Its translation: CASGNGDEQYF.

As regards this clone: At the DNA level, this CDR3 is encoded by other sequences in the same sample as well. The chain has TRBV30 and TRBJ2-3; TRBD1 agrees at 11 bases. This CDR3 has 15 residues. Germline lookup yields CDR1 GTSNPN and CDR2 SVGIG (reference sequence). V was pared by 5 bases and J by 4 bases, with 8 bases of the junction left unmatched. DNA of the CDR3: TGTGCCTGGCGGGGGGGGACAGGGGGAGCAGATACGCAGTATTTT. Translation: CAWRGGTGGADTQYF. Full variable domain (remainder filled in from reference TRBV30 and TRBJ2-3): SQTIHQWPATLVQPVGSPLSLECTVEGTSNPNLYWYRQAAGRGLQLLFYSVGIGQISSEVPQNLSASRPQDRQFILSSKKLLLSDSGFYLCAWRGGTGGADTQYFGPGTRLTVL.

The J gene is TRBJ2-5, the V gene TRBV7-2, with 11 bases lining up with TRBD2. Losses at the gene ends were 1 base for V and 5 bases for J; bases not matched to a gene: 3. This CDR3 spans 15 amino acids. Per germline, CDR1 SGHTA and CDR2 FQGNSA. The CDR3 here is CASSLVAGGRETQYF. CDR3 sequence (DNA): TGTGCCAGCAGCTTAGTAGCGGGGGGGCGGGAGACCCAGTACTTC.

The CDR3 sequence: CASSPRPGQSYEQYF. In DNA, the CDR3 is TGTGCCAGCAGCCCCCGTCCGGGACAGTCCTACGAGCAGTACTTC. The chain uses TRBV6-5 and TRBJ2-7, with TRBD1 matching 7 bases. Per the germline V gene, CDR1 is MNHEY and CDR2 is SVGAGI. The CDR3 runs to 15 residues. V shed 6 bases, J shed 1 base, and the junction held 9 bases outside the gene matches.

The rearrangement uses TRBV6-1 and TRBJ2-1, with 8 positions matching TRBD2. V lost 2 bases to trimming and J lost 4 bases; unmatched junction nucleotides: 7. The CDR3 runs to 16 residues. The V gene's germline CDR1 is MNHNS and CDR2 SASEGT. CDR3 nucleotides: TGTGCCAGCAGTGAATCTCGTACTAGCGGTTACAATGAGCAGTTCTTC. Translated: CASSESRTSGYNEQFF.

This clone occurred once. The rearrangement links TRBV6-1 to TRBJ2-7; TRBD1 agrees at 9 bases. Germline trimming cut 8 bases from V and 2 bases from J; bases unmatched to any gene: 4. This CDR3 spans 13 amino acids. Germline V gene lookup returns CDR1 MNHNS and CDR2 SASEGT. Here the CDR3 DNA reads TGTGCCAGCTCCGACAGGGGGGCCTACGAGCAGTACTTC. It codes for CASSDRGAYEQYF.

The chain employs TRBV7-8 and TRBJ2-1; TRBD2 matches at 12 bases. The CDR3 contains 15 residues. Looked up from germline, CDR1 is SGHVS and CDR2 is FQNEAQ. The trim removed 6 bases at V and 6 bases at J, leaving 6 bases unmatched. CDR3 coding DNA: TGTGCCAGCAGTTACCAGGGACTAGCGGGCAATGAGCAGTTCTTC. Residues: CASSYQGLAGNEQFF.

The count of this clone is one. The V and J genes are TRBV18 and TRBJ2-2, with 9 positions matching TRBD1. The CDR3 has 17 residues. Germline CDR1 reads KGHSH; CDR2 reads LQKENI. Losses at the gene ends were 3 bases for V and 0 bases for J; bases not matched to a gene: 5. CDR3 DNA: TGTGCCAGCTCACCTCCGGGACAGGGCTCGAACACCGGGGAGCTGTTTTTT. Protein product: CASSPPGQGSNTGELFF.

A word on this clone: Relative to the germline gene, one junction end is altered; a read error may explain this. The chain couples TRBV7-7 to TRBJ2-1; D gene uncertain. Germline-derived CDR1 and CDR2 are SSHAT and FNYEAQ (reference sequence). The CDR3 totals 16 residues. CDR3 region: CASSLSPGPSSNEQFF. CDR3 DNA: TGTGCTAGCAGCTTATCCCCCGGGCCCTCCTCCAATGAGCAGTTCTTC.

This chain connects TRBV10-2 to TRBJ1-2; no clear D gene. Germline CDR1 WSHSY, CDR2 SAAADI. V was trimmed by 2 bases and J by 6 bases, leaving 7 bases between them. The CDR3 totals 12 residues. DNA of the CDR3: TGCGCCAGCAGTGAGCCCGGGGATGGCTACACCTTC. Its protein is CASSEPGDGYTF.

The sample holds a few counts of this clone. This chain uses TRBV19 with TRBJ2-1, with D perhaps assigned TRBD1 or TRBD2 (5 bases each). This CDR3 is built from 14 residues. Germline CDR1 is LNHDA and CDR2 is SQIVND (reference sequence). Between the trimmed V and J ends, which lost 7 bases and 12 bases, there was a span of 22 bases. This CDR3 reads CASKGDVGTMMQFF. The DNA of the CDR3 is TGTGCCAGTAAAGGGGATGTCGGGACGATGATGCAGTTCTTC.

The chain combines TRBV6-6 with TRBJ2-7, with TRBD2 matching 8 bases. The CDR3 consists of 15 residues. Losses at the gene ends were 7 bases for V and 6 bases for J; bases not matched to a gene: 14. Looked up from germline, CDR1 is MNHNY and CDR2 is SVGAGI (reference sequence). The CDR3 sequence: CASTLSGRAVGEQYF. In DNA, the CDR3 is TGTGCCAGCACCCTTTCCGGGAGGGCGGTTGGCGAGCAGTACTTC.

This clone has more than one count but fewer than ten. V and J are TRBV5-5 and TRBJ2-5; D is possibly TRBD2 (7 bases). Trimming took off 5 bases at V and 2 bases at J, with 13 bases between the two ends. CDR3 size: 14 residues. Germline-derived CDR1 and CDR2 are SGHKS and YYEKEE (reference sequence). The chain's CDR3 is CASRKGGSQETQYF. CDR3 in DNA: TGTGCCAGCAGAAAGGGGGGGAGTCAAGAGACCCAGTACTTC. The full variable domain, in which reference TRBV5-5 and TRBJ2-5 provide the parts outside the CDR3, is DAGVTQSPTHLIKTRGQQVTLRCSPISGHKSVSWYQQVLGQGPQFIFQYYEKEERGRGNFPDRFSARQFPNYSSELNVNALLLGDSALYLCASRKGGSQETQYFGPGTRLLVL.

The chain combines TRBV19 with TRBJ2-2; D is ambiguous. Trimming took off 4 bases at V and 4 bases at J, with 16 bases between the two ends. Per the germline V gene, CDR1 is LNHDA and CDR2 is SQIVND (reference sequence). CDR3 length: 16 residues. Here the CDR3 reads CASSRPQRLGTGELFF. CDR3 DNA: TGTGCCAGTAGTAGGCCCCAACGGTTAGGCACCGGGGAGCTGTTTTTT.

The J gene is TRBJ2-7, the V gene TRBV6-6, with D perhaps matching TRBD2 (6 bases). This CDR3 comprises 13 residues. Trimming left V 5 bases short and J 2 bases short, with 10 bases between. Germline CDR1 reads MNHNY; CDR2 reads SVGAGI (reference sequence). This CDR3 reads CASSSTSTYEQYF. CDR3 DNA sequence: TGTGCCAGCAGTAGCACTAGCACCTACGAGCAGTACTTC.

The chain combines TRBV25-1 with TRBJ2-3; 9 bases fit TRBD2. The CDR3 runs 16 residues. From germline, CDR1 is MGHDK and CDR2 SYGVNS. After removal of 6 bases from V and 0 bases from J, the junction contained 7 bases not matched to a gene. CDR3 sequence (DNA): TGTGCCAGCAGCTCGGCGCGGGAGGGAAGCACAGATACGCAGTATTTT. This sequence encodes CASSSAREGSTDTQYF.

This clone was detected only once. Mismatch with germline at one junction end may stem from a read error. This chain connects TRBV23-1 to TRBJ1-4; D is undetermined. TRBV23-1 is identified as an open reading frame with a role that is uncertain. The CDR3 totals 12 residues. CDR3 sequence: CASSGVQEKLSF. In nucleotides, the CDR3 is TGCGCCAGTAGTGGGGTCCAAGAAAAACTGTCTTTT.

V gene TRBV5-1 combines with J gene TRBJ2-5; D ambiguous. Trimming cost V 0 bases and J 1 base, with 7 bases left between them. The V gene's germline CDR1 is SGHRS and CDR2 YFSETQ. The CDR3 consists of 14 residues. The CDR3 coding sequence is TGCGCCAGCAGCTTGGGACTTGTCCAAGAGACCCAGTACTTC. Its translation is CASSLGLVQETQYF.

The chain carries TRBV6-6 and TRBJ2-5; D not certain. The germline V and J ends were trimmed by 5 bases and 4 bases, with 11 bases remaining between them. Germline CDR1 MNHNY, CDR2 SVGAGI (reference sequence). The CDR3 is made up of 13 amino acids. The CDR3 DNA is TGTGCCAGCAGTCCGCGTGGGGTAGAGACCCAGTACTTC. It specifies CASSPRGVETQYF.

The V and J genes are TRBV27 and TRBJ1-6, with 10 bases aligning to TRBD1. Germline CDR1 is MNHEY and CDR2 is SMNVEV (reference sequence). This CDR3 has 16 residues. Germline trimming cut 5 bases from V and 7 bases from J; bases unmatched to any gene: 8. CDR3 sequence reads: CASSIDRGPSNSPLHF. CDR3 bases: TGTGCCAGCAGTATAGACAGGGGGCCTTCCAATTCACCCCTCCACTTT.

The CDR3 DNA follows: TGTGCCAGCAGCTTGAATGTCGATGAAGCTTTCTTT. Amino acid sequence: CASSLNVDEAFF. V usage is TRBV5-6 and J usage is TRBJ1-1, with no clear D. CDR3 length: 12 amino acids. V was cut by 1 base and J by 7 bases, with 8 bases left in between. Per the germline V gene, CDR1 is SGHDT and CDR2 is YYEEEE. Full variable domain (rest looked up from reference TRBV5-6 and TRBJ1-1): DAGVTQSPTHLIKTRGQQVTLRCSPKSGHDTVSWYQQALGQGPQFIFQYYEEEERQRGNFPDRFSGHQFPNYSSELNVNALLLGDSALYLCASSLNVDEAFFGQGTRLTVV.

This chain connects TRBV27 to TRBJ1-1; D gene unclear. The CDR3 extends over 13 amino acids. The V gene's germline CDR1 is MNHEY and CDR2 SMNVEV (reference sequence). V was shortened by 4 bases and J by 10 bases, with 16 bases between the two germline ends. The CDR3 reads CASSSSTGRGAFF. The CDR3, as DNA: TGTGCCAGCAGTTCGTCCACCGGCCGTGGAGCTTTCTTT.

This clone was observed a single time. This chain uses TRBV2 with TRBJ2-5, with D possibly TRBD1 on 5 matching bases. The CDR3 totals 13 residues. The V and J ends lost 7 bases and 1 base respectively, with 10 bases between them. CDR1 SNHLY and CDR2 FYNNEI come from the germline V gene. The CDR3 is CASTKDSQETQYF. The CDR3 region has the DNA TGTGCCAGCACCAAAGACAGCCAAGAGACCCAGTACTTC.

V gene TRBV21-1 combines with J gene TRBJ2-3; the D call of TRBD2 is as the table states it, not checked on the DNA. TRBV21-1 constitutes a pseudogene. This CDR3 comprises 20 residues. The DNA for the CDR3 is TGTGCCAGCAGCACCCTTCTCGGACTAGCGGGAGTAAGGGGGACAGATACGCAGTATTTT. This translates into CASSTLLGLAGVRGTDTQYF.

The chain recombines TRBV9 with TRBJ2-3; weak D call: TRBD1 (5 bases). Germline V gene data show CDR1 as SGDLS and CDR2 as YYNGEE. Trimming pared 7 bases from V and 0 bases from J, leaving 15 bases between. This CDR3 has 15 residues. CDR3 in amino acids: CASCREPTSTDTQYF. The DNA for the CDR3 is TGTGCCAGCTGCAGGGAACCTACTAGCACAGATACGCAGTATTTT.